One sample yielded the 5 T cell receptor beta chains listed below, sequenced in a study of control samples from healthy donors and cancer patients. Data came from immunoSEQ multiplex PCR; TCRdb stores just in-frame clones and leaves some out. The sample includes approximately 110,000 clones, roughly 89% seen only once; the top ten take around 17%. Sequencing used blood. These receptors were obtained from a woman aged 50 to 60 in good health.

The chain joins TRBV13 to TRBJ2-2; D may correspond to TRBD1 or TRBD2 (5 bases each). CDR1 and CDR2 (germline): PRHDT, FYEKMQ (reference sequence). CDR3 length: 14 residues. The germline V and J ends were trimmed by 5 bases and 5 bases, with 12 bases remaining between them. In DNA, the CDR3 is TGTGCCAGCAGCAGCCGGGGCCCGACCGGGGAGCTGTTTTTT. It encodes CASSSRGPTGELFF. Full variable domain (outside the CDR3, taken from reference TRBV13 and TRBJ2-2): AAGVIQSPRHLIKEKRETATLKCYPIPRHDTVYWYQQGPGQDPQFLISFYEKMQSDKGSIPDRFSAQQFSDYHSELNMSSLELGDSALYFCASSSRGPTGELFFGEGSRLTVL.

This clone was recorded only once. The gene calls are TRBV7-2 and TRBJ2-5; a weak D match, TRBD2 (5 bases). V lost 0 bases and J lost 5, with 13 bases in between. The CDR3 contains 15 residues. Germline assignment: CDR1 SGHTA and CDR2 FQGNSA. The CDR3 sequence is CASSLAGTGSETQYF. Written as DNA, the CDR3 is TGTGCCAGCAGCTTAGCGGGAACGGGGTCTGAGACCCAGTACTTC. Using reference TRBV7-2 and TRBJ2-5 for the parts outside the CDR3, the full variable domain is GAGVSQSPSNKVTEKGKDVELRCDPISGHTALYWYRQSLGQGLEFLIYFQGNSAPDKSGLPSDRFSAERTGGSVSTLTIQRTQQEDSAVYLCASSLAGTGSETQYFGPGTRLLVL.

This chain uses TRBV7-9 with TRBJ1-1; 7 bases are shared with TRBD1. In germline, CDR1 is SEHNR, CDR2 FQNEAQ (reference sequence). The CDR3 is 15 amino acids. With V trimmed by 11 bases and J by 3 bases, 15 bases remained unmatched. The CDR3 here is CAGRQGKRKDTEAFF. In DNA, the CDR3 is TGTGCCGGACGACAGGGTAAAAGGAAGGACACTGAAGCTTTCTTT.

The chain employs TRBV4-1 and TRBJ1-1, with D hard to call. Trimming left V 0 bases short and J 8 bases short, with 10 bases between. Germline CDR1 MGHRA, CDR2 YSYEKL. This CDR3 has 13 amino acids. The CDR3 DNA follows: TGCGCCAGCAGCCAAGATAGGTCAACAGAAGCTTTCTTT. It specifies CASSQDRSTEAFF.

The chain uses TRBV4-1 and TRBJ1-5, with D unresolved. The CDR3 is made up of 15 amino acids. The V end was cut by 1 base, the J end by 0 bases, with 7 bases between. Germline lookup yields CDR1 MGHRA and CDR2 YSYEKL. The CDR3 nucleotides are TGCGCCAGCAGCCAAGCGGCAGATAGCAATCAGCCCCAGCATTTT. This codes for CASSQAADSNQPQHF.